The rows below give T cell receptor beta chains drawn from one sample of a study of T cells in Graves' hyperthyroidism and ophthalmopathy. In TCRdb, the multiplex PCR reads were re-called with MiXCR into one record per CDR3 protein. In the table there are around 300,000 distinct CDR3 sequences, 22% of which are singletons. The sample comprised blood. The receptors here all came from a man aged 30-40 years with Graves' ophthalmopathy. The CDR3 runs from the conserved cysteine through the conserved F or W. A D gene is named only where the DNA matches it firmly. Expanded clones get a size class; other rows say once, few or many, or leave the size out.

D	V	J	size	DNA	CDR3
TRBD1	TRBV7-9	TRBJ2-2	few	TGTGCCAGCAGCCCCGGACAGGGATTTTTCACCGGGGAGCTGTTTTTT	CASSPGQGFFTGELFF
.	TRBV7-4	TRBJ2-7	few	TGTGCCAGCAGCTTGAACAGGTTGAGCTCCTACGAGCAGTACTTC	CASSLNRLSSYEQYF
TRBD1	TRBV12-3/TRBV12-4	TRBJ2-1	many	TGTGCCAGCAGTTTACGGACAGGGGGACACAATGAGCAGTTCTTC	CASSLRTGGHNEQFF
.	TRBV28	TRBJ2-5	many	TGTGCCAGCAGTTTATTCGGGGGAGGAGAAGAGACCCAGTACTTC	CASSLFGGGEETQYF
.	TRBV6-2/TRBV6-3	TRBJ2-2	many	TGTGCCAGCAGTTATGGCGGGGCCACCGGGGAGCTGTTTTTT	CASSYGGATGELFF
.	TRBV6-1	TRBJ2-2	few	TGTGCCATCGAGACTGATAACACCGGGGAGCTGTTTTTT	CAIETDNTGELFF
.	TRBV12-5	TRBJ1-2	few	TGTGCTAGTGGTTCCGGGAGCCTTAACTATGGCTACACCTTC	CASGSGSLNYGYTF
.	TRBV24-1	TRBJ2-1	.	TGTGCCACCAGTGACCCCTCTAGGGGTTTCCCCTACAATGAGCAGTTCTTC	CATSDPSRGFPYNEQFF
.	TRBV24-1	TRBJ2-7	.	TGTGCCACCAGTGATTTCTGGGGAGATAACCCCATTTACGAGCAGTACTTC	CATSDFWGDNPIYEQYF
.	TRBV2	TRBJ1-2	.	TGTGCCAGCAGTGAGGTGACCCATGGCTACACCTTC	CASSEVTHGYTF
.	TRBV11-2	TRBJ1-1	many	TGTGCCAGCAGCTTAGCGGCGTACGGGGGAGCTTTCTTT	CASSLAAYGGAFF
TRBD2	TRBV11-2	TRBJ2-1	.	TGTGCCAGCAGCAATAGCGGGAGTAGAAACAATGAGCAGTTCTTC	CASSNSGSRNNEQFF
.	TRBV2	TRBJ1-5	many	TGTGCCAGCACCCGGGCTGGGGGGCAAGATCGGCAGCCCCAGCATTTT	CASTRAGGQDRQPQHF
TRBD1	TRBV7-9	TRBJ1-3	few	TGTGCCAACAGTTACGGGGGACAGAGCTCTGGAAACACCATATATTTT	CANSYGGQSSGNTIYF
TRBD1	TRBV6-1	TRBJ2-6	.	TGTGCCAGCAGCCCCGGGACAGGGAGGGCTGGGGCCAACGTCCTGACTTTC	CASSPGTGRAGANVLTF
.	TRBV6-2/TRBV6-3	TRBJ1-2	.	TGTGCCAGCAGTGCCCCCCCAAGACAGAGGAACTATGGCTACACCTTC	CASSAPPRQRNYGYTF
.	TRBV9	TRBJ2-4	few	TGTGCCAGCAGCCGAGGGGGGGGGGGAAACATTCAGTACTTC	CASSRGGGGNIQYF
.	TRBV5-1	TRBJ1-1	few	TGCGCCAGCAGCTTGGCCGGAGCAGGAGGTACTGAAGCTTTCTTT	CASSLAGAGGTEAFF
TRBD1	TRBV5-5	TRBJ2-7	few	TGTGCCAGCCGTTTCCTGGACAGGGGGCCCTACGAGCAGTACTTC	CASRFLDRGPYEQYF
TRBD2	TRBV11-1	TRBJ2-1	.	TGTGCCTGGAGCGTCGGCGGGGGCTACAATGAGCAGTTCTTC	CAWSVGGGYNEQFF
.	TRBV3-1	TRBJ2-1	many	TGTGCCAGCAGATACAAAGGGAGAGTAGTAGACTACAATGAGCAGTTCTTC	CASRYKGRVVDYNEQFF
TRBD2	TRBV4-1	TRBJ2-2	few	TGCGCCAGCAGCTCACGACTAGCGGGAGACACCGGGGAGCTGTTTTTT	CASSSRLAGDTGELFF
TRBD2	TRBV24-1	TRBJ2-3	few	TGTGCCACCAGTGACCCCGGGACTAGCGGCACAGATACGCAGTATTTT	CATSDPGTSGTDTQYF
TRBD1	TRBV25-1	TRBJ1-1	.	TGTGCCACCACAGGGGGGGCCTACACTGAAGCTTTCTTT	CATTGGAYTEAFF
TRBD1	TRBV12-3/TRBV12-4	TRBJ1-1	many	TGTGCCAGCAGCCCGACAGGGGGGAGCACTGAAGCTTTCTTT	CASSPTGGSTEAFF
.	TRBV30	TRBJ1-5	once	TGTGCCTGGAGTGTCCAGGACCATCAGCCCCAGCATTTT	CAWSVQDHQPQHF
.	TRBV7-8	TRBJ1-6	few	TGTGCCAGCAGCTTAGTCCCGGGGATGGATTCACCCCTCCACTTT	CASSLVPGMDSPLHF
TRBD1	TRBV20-1	TRBJ2-7	few	TGCAGTGCTAGAGAGACAGGGGCCCCTTGGGAGCAGTACTTC	CSARETGAPWEQYF
.	TRBV3-1	TRBJ2-7	few	TGTGCCAGCAGCCAAGATAGTAGGAGCGCCCTTAGCGAGCAGTACTTC	CASSQDSRSALSEQYF
.	TRBV20-1	TRBJ1-2	few	TGCAGTGCTAGACCCCAGGGGGGCTACACCTTC	CSARPQGGYTF
.	TRBV18	TRBJ2-2	.	TGTGCCAGCTCACCACCGACAGGCACCGGGGAGCTGTTTTTT	CASSPPTGTGELFF
.	TRBV28	TRBJ1-2	.	TGTGCCAGCACCAGGGGCCACGACAGGCGGGTCGGCTATGGCTACACCTTC	CASTRGHDRRVGYGYTF
TRBD1	TRBV27	TRBJ1-3	.	TGTGCCAGCAGAGCCGGGACAGCCGGAAACACCATATATTTT	CASRAGTAGNTIYF
TRBD2	TRBV27	TRBJ2-1	.	TGTGCCAGCAGTCCACCGGGACTAGCGGGAGGCCGCAATGAGCAGTTCTTC	CASSPPGLAGGRNEQFF
TRBD1	TRBV6-6	TRBJ1-2	.	TGTGCCAGCAGTTACTCTCCCACCTCCCCAGGGGGTAGTAACTATGGCTACACCTTC	CASSYSPTSPGGSNYGYTF
.	TRBV6-1	TRBJ1-2	many	TGTGCCAGCAGTGAAAGACCTCCGGGCTTTGGTTACACCTTC	CASSERPPGFGYTF
TRBD2	TRBV11-2	TRBJ2-7	.	TGTACCAGCAGCTTAATACGACGGGAGGAGGAGCAGTACTTC	CTSSLIRREEEQYF
.	TRBV7-3	TRBJ2-7	.	TGTGCCAGCAGCCTCTGGGCTAGCAGCTCCTACGAGCAGTACTTC	CASSLWASSSYEQYF
.	TRBV12-3/TRBV12-4	TRBJ2-3	few	TGTGCCAGCAGTCAACAGGTCTCAGATACGCAGTATTTT	CASSQQVSDTQYF